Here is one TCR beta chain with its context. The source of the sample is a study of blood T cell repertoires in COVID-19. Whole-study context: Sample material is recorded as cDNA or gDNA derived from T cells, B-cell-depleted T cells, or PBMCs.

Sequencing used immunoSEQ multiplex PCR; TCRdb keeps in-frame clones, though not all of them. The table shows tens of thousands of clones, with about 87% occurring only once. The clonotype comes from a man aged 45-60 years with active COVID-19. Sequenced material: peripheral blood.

The CDR3 protein is CASSLGTGTYEQYF. The CDR3 nucleotides are TGTGCCAGCAGCTTAGGGACAGGGACCTACGAGCAGTACTTC. V is TRBV7-9 and J is TRBJ2-7; 8 positions agree with TRBD1. This CDR3 is 14 amino acids long. The germline CDR1 and CDR2 sequences are SEHNR and FQNEAQ (reference sequence). V lost 1 base, J lost 2 bases, and 1 base stayed unmatched.